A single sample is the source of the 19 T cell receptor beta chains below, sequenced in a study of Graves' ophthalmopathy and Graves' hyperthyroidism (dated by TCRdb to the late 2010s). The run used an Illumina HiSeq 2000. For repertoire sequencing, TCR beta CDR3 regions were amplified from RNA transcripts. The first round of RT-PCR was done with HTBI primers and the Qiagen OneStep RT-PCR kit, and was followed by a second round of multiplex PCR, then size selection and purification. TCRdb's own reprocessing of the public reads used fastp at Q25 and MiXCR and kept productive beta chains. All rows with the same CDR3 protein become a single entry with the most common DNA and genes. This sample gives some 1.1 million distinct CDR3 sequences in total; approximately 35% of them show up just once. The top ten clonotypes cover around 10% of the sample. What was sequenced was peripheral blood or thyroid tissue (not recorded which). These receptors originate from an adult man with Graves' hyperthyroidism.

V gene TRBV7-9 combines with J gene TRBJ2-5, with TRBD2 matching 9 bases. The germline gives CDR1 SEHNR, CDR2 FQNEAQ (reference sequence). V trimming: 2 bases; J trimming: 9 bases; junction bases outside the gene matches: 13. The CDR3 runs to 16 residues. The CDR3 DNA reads TGTGCCAGCAGCTTATTCGGCGGGGGGGGGTCTGGGGCCCAGTACTTC. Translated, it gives CASSLFGGGGSGAQYF. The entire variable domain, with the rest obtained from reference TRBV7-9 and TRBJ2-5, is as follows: DTGVSQNPRHKITKRGQNVTFRCDPISEHNRLYWYRQTLGQGPEFLTYFQNEAQLEKSRLLSDRFSAERPKGSFSTLEIQRTEQGDSAMYLCASSLFGGGGSGAQYFGPGTRLLVL.

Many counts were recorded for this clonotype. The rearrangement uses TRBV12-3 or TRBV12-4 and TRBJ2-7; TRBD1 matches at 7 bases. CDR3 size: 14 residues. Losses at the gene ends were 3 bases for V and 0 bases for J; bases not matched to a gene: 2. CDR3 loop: CASSFDRDSYEQYF. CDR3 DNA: TGTGCCAGCAGTTTCGACAGGGACTCCTACGAGCAGTACTTC.

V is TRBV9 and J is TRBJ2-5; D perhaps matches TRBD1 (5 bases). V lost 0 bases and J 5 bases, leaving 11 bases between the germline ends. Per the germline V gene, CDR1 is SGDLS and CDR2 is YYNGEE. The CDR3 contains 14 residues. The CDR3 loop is CASSVVGRAETQYF. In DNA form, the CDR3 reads TGTGCCAGCAGCGTAGTTGGCAGGGCTGAGACCCAGTACTTC.

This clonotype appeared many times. The CDR3 sequence: CASSPQGNTGELFF. CDR3 DNA: TGTGCCAGCAGTCCCCAGGGGAACACCGGGGAGCTGTTTTTT. V usage is TRBV2 and J usage is TRBJ2-2; tentative D call: TRBD1 (5 bases). This CDR3 has 14 residues. The germline V gene encodes CDR1 SNHLY and CDR2 FYNNEI. Trimming removed 5 bases from V and 1 base from J, with 8 bases in between.

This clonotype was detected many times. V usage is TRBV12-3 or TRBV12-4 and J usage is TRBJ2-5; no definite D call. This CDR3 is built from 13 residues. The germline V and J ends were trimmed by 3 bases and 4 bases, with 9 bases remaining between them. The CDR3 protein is CASSFSGPETQYF. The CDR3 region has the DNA TGTGCCAGCAGTTTCTCTGGCCCAGAGACCCAGTACTTC.

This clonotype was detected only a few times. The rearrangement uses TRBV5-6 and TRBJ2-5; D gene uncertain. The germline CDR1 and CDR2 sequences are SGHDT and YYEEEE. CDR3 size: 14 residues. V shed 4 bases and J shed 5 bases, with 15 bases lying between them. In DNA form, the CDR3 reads TGTGCCAGCAGCCCGGCTTTGGCCCGGGAGACCCAGTACTTC. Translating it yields CASSPALARETQYF.

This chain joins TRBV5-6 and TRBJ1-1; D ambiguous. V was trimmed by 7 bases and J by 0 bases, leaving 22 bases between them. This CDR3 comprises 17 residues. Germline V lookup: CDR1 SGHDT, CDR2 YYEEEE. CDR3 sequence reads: CASAALGFGALNTEAFF. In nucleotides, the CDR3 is TGTGCCAGCGCCGCGTTAGGGTTCGGCGCCCTGAACACTGAAGCTTTCTTT.

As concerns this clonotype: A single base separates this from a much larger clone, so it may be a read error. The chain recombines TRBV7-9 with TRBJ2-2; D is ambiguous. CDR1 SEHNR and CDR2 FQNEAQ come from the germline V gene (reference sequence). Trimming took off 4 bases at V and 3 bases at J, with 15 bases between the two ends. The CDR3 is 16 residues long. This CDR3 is CASSSSSTADTGELFF. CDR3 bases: TGTGCCAGCAGCTCAAGCTCGACGGCGGACACCGGGGAGCTGTTTTTT.

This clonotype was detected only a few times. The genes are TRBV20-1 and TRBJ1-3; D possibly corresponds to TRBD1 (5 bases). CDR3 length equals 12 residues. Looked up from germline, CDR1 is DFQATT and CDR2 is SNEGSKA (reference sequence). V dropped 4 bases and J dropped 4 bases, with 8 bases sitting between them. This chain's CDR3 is CSATGDGNTIYF. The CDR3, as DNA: TGCAGTGCTACCGGGGACGGAAACACCATATATTTT.

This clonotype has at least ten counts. For the CDR3, the DNA is TGTGCCAGCAGCTTTGTTGAAGGCATGAACACTGAAGCTTTCTTT. It yields the protein CASSFVEGMNTEAFF. The rearrangement joins TRBV7-8 to TRBJ1-1; D not certain. Trimming pared 3 bases from V and 0 bases from J, leaving 11 bases between. This CDR3 spans 15 amino acids. Germline assignment: CDR1 SGHVS and CDR2 FQNEAQ.

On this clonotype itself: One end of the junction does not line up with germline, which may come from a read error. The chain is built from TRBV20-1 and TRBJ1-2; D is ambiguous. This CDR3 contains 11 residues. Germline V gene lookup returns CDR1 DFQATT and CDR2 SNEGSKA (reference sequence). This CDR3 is CSAISESGYSF. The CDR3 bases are TGCAGTGCTATAAGCGAGTCAGGATACTCCTTC.

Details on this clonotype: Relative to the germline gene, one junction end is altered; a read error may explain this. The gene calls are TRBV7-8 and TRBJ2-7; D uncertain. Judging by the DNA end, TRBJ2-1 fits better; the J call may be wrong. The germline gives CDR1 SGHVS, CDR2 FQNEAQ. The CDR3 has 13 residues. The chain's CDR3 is CASSLVQPYEQFF. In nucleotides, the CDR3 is TGTGCTAGCAGCTTAGTACAGCCATATGAGCAGTTCTTC.

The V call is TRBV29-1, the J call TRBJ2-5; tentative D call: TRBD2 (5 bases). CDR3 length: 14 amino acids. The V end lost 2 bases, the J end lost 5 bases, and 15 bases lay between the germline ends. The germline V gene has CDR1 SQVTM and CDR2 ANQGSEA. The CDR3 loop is CSVETLTRIETQYF. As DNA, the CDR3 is TGCAGCGTTGAAACCCTAACTAGAATTGAGACCCAGTACTTC.

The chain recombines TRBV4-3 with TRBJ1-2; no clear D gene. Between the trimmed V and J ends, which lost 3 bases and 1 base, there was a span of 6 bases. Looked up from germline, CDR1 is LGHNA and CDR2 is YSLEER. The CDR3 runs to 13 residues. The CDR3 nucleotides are TGCGCCAGCAGCCACAGGTTTAACTATGGCTACACCTTC. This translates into CASSHRFNYGYTF.

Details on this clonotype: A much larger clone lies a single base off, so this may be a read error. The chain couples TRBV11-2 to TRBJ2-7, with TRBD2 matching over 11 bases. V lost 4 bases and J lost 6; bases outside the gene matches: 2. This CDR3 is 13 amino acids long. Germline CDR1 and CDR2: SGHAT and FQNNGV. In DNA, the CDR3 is TGTGCCAGCAGCTCCCTAGCGGGAGGCGAGCAGTACTTC. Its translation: CASSSLAGGEQYF.

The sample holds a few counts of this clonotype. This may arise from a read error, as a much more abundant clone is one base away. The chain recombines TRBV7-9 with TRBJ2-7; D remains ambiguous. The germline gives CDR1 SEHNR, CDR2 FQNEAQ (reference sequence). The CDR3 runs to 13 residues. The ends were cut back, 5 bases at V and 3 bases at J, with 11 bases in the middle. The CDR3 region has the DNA TGTGCCAGCAGCATAGTTTCTGACTACGAGCAGTACTTC. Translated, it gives CASSIVSDYEQYF.

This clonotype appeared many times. The CDR3 DNA is TGTGCCAGCAGCCGTAGCGGGGAGCTGTTTTTT. Its protein product is CASSRSGELFF. The rearrangement links TRBV12-3 or TRBV12-4 to TRBJ2-2; no clear D. Between the trimmed V and J ends, which lost 6 bases and 7 bases, there was a span of 6 bases. The CDR3 is 11 residues long.

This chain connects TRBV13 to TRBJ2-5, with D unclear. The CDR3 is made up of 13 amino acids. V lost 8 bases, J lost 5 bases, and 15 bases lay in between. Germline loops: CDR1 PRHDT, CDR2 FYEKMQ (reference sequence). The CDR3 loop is CASVEGGPETQYF. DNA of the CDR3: TGTGCCAGCGTTGAAGGTGGGCCGGAGACCCAGTACTTC.

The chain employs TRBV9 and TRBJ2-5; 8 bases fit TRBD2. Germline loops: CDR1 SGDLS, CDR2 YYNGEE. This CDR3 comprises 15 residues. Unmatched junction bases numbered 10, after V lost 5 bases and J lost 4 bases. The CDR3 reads CASSDGSGTVETQYF. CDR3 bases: TGTGCCAGCAGTGATGGTAGCGGGACGGTAGAGACCCAGTACTTC.